The sequence of this T cell receptor beta chain was determined in a study of blood T cell repertoires in COVID-19. On the study more broadly: COVID-19 samples, acute and convalescent, were from the United States, Italy and Spain.

This clone showed up just a few times. After removal of 2 bases from V and 3 bases from J, the junction contained 4 bases not matched to a gene. The CDR3 is made up of 14 amino acids. CDR1 GTSNPN and CDR2 SVGIG come from the germline V gene (reference sequence). Original methodology: Scientists estimated how many nucleated cells there were by amplifying reference gene primers. The assay was immunoSEQ multiplex PCR, and TCRdb's table has in-frame clones only and misses some. D and trimming were read from the DNA, whereas the V and J calls and clone size are those reported in that table. The sample yields under 140,000 clones, about three quarters seen once.

The TCR originated in a woman at least 80 years old with active or convalescent COVID-19. Sequenced: peripheral blood. This chain uses TRBV30 with TRBJ2-1, with TRBD1 identical over 7 bases. The CDR3 DNA is TGTGCCTGGAGTCCCCGGACAGGCTACAATGAGCAGTTCTTC. It specifies CAWSPRTGYNEQFF.